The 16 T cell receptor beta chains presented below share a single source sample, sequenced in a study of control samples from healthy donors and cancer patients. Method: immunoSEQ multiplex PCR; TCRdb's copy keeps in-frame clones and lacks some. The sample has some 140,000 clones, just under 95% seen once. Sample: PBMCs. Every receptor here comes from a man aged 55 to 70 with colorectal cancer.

The CDR3 DNA reads TGTGCCAGCACCACCGGGACAGGGGGTGCCTTTAGCTACTTC. Protein product: CASTTGTGGAFSYF. The rearrangement uses TRBV6-5 and TRBJ2-7, with 11 bases identical to TRBD1. V dropped 7 bases and J dropped 13; count of bases not matched to a gene: 15. Germline loops: CDR1 MNHEY, CDR2 SVGAGI. This CDR3 spans 14 amino acids.

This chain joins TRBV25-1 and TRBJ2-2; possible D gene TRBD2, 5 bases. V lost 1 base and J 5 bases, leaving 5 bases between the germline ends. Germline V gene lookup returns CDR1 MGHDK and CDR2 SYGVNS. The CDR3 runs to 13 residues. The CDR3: CASSESGTGELFF. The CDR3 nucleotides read TGTGCCAGCAGTGAATCGGGGACCGGGGAGCTGTTTTTT.

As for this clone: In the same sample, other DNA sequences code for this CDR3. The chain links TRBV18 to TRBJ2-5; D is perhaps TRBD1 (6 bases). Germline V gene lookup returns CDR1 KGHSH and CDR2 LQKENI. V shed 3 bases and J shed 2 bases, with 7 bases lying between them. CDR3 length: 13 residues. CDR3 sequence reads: CASSPGQQETQYF. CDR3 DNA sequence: TGTGCCAGCTCACCCGGACAGCAAGAGACCCAGTACTTC.

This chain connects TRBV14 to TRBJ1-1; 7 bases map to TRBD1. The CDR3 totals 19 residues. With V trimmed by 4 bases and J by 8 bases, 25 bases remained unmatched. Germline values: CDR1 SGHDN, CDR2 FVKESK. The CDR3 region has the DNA TGTGCCAGCAGCCGACGACAGGGAACCCACACCCCTCCAACCCTCGAAGCTTTCTTT. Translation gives CASSRRQGTHTPPTLEAFF.

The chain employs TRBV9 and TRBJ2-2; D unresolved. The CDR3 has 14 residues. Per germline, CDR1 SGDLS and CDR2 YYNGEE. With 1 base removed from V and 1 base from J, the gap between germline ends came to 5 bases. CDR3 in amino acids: CASSVMQNTGELFF. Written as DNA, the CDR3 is TGTGCCAGCAGCGTAATGCAGAACACCGGGGAGCTGTTTTTT.

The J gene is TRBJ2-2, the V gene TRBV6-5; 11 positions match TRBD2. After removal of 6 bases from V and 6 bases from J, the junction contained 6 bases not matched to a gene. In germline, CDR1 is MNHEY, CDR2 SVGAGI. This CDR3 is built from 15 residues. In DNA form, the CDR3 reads TGTGCCAGCAGCTTAGCGGGGGGGCGTCCCGGGGAGCTGTTTTTT. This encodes CASSLAGGRPGELFF.

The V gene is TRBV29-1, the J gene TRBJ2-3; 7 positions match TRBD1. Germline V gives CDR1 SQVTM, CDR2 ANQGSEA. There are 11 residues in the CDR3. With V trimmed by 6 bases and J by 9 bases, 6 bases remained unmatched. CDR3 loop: CSVYRGDTQYF. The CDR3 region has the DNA TGCAGCGTCTACAGGGGTGACACGCAGTATTTT.

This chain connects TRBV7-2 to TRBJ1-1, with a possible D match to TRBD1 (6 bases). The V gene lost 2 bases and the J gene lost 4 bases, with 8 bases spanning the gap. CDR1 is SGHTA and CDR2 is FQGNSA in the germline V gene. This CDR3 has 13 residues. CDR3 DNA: TGTGCCAGCAGCTTAACAGGGTTCACTGAAGCTTTCTTT. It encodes CASSLTGFTEAFF.

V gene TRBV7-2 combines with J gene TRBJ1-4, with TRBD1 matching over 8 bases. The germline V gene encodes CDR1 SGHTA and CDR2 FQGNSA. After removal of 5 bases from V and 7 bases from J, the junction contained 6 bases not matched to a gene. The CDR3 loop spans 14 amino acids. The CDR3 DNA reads TGTGCCAGCAGCCCCGGGACAGGTGCTGAAAAACTGTTTTTT. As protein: CASSPGTGAEKLFF.

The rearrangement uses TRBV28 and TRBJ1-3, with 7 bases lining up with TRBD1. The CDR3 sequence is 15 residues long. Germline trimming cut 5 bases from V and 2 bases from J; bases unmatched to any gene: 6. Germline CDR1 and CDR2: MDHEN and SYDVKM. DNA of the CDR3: TGTGCCAGCAGTGCGCCACAGGGGACTGGAAACACCATATATTTT. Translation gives CASSAPQGTGNTIYF.

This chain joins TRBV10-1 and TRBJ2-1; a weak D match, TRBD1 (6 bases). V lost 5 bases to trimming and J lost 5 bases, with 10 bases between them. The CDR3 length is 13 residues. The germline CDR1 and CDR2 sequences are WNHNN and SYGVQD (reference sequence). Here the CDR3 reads CASSPGHDNEQFF. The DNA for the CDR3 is TGCGCCAGCAGTCCGGGACACGACAATGAGCAGTTCTTC.

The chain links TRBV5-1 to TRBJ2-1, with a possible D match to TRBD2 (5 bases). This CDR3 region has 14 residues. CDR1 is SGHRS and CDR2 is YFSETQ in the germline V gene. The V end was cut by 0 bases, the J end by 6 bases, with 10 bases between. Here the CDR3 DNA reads TGCGCCAGCAGCTTGGGAGCGGCGTCCAATGAGCAGTTCTTC. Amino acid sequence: CASSLGAASNEQFF.

The CDR3 here is CASTLWPTDTQYF. The CDR3 coding sequence is TGTGCCAGCACCTTGTGGCCCACAGATACGCAGTATTTT. This rearrangement joins TRBV11-2 to TRBJ2-3, with no clear D. This CDR3 is 13 amino acids long. Germline-derived CDR1 and CDR2 are SGHAT and FQNNGV. Between the trimmed V and J ends, which lost 7 bases and 2 bases, there was a span of 10 bases.

The CDR3 loop reads CASSYSGAGYTF. For the CDR3, the DNA is TGTGCCAGCAGTTACTCGGGGGCTGGCTACACCTTC. The chain recombines TRBV6-5 with TRBJ1-2, with D tentatively TRBD1 (6 bases). This CDR3 has 12 amino acids. The V and J ends lost 0 bases and 7 bases respectively, with 6 bases between them. Germline loops: CDR1 MNHEY, CDR2 SVGAGI.

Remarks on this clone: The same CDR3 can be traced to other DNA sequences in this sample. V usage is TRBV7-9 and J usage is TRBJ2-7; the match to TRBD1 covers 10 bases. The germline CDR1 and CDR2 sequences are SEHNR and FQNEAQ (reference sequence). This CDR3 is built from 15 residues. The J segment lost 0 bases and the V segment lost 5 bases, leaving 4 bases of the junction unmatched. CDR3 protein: CASSPGQGGSYEQYF. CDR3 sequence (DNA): TGTGCCAGCAGCCCTGGACAGGGGGGCTCCTACGAGCAGTACTTC.

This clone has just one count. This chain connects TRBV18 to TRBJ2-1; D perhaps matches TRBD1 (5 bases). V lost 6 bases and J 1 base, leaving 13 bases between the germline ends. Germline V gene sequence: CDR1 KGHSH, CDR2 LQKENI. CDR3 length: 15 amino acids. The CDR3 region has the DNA TGTGCCAGCTCCAGCTCAAGGGGATCCTACAATGAGCAGTTCTTC. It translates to CASSSSRGSYNEQFF. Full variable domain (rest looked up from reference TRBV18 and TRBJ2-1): NAGVMQNPRHLVRRRGQEARLRCSPMKGHSHVYWYRQLPEEGLKFMVYLQKENIIDESGMPKERFSAEFPKEGPSILRIQQVVRGDSAAYFCASSSSRGSYNEQFFGPGTRLTVL.